This TCR beta chain was sequenced in a study of radiotherapy plus CTLA-4 blockade in lung cancer. Study information: In roughly 17% of patients, objective responses were seen; 25% to 40% had disease control.

The table came from immunoSEQ multiplex PCR; TCRdb's copy has only in-frame clones and leaves some out. Here the sample spans approximately 95,000 clones, more than 75% being singletons. CDR1 and CDR2 (germline): MNHEY, SVGAGI. This CDR3 comprises 14 residues. Trimming shortened V by 4 bases and J by 1 base, and 11 bases separated the two germline ends. Ipilimumab-mediated CTLA-4 blockade plus focal radiation was given to patients having chemo-refractory metastatic non-small-cell lung cancer. Regarding the study as a whole: In blood, early T cell clone dynamics reportedly predicted response best, together with interferon-beta. Radiotherapy plus ipilimumab was followed by expansion in blood of tumor-derived TCR clones.

As to this clone: Its antigen remains unidentified.

The sequence came from a human donor with non-small cell lung cancer who had a partial response to radiotherapy plus ipilimumab. The chain links TRBV6-5 to TRBJ2-7; D is ambiguous. The sequencing used peripheral blood, collected from a patient treated with radiotherapy plus ipilimumab. The CDR3 bases are TGTGCCAGCAGTTCCGACTTGTTGTCCTACGAGCAGTACTTC. Protein: CASSSDLLSYEQYF.